A single sample is the source of the 5 T cell receptor beta chains below, sequenced in a study of blood T cell repertoires in COVID-19. Sequencing used immunoSEQ multiplex PCR; TCRdb keeps in-frame clones, though not all of them. Of some 48,000 clones in the sample, 65% to 90% are singletons; the top ten hold around 2.9%. The sample consisted of peripheral blood. These receptors all stem from a woman aged 80 or older with acute or convalescent COVID-19.

This clone was seen a few times. The rearrangement uses TRBV13 and TRBJ2-2, with 10 positions matching TRBD1. V was clipped by 5 bases and J by 3 bases; unmatched bases: 27. CDR3 size: 23 residues. Germline assignment: CDR1 PRHDT and CDR2 FYEKMQ (reference sequence). CDR3 DNA: TGTGCCAGCAGCCCCGTAGTTTATAAAGTCGACGAAGGGACAGGGGATGACACCGGGGAGCTGTTTTTT. Translation gives CASSPVVYKVDEGTGDDTGELFF.

V gene TRBV5-3 combines with J gene TRBJ2-7; 14 bases map to TRBD2. TRBV5-3 is identified as an open reading frame with a role that is uncertain. The CDR3 has 16 residues. The V segment lost 4 bases and the J segment 0 bases; nucleotides outside the gene matches: 3. Here the CDR3 reads CARSPGTSGSSYEQYF. As DNA, the CDR3 is TGTGCCAGAAGCCCGGGGACTAGCGGGAGCTCCTACGAGCAGTACTTC.

The chain uses TRBV2 and TRBJ2-1; 7 positions match TRBD1. The CDR3 contains 16 residues. V dropped 6 bases and J dropped 2; count of bases not matched to a gene: 10. Germline CDR1 reads SNHLY; CDR2 reads FYNNEI. As DNA, the CDR3 is TGTGCCAGCAGCGCCACGACAGGGCCCGCCTACAATGAGCAGTTCTTC. Translated: CASSATTGPAYNEQFF.

The genes are TRBV2 and TRBJ1-4, with TRBD1 identical over 9 bases. Losses at the gene ends were 10 bases for V and 3 bases for J; bases not matched to a gene: 9. Germline lookup yields CDR1 SNHLY and CDR2 FYNNEI. This CDR3 has 15 residues. CDR3 in amino acids: CATRDRVRSNEKLFF. CDR3 in DNA: TGTGCCACCCGGGACAGGGTCCGGTCTAATGAAAAACTGTTTTTT. The full variable domain, completed using reference TRBV2 and TRBJ1-4, is EPEVTQTPSHQVTQMGQEVILRCVPISNHLYFYWYRQILGQKVEFLVSFYNNEISEKSEIFDDQFSVERPDGSNFTLKIRSTKLEDSAMYFCATRDRVRSNEKLFFGSGTQLSVL.

A single count supports this clone. V gene TRBV15 combines with J gene TRBJ1-2; 7 bases fit TRBD1. Germline V gene lookup returns CDR1 LNHNV and CDR2 YYDKDF (reference sequence). J was trimmed by 8 bases and V by 5 bases; bases with no gene match: 5. The CDR3 extends over 12 amino acids. The CDR3 region is CATSGRDRGYTF. The CDR3 coding sequence is TGTGCCACCAGCGGAAGGGACAGAGGCTACACCTTC.